A selection of T cell receptor beta chains follows, all from one sample in a study of graft-versus-host responses after intestinal transplantation. Measured with immunoSEQ multiplex PCR; TCRdb has only the in-frame clones, and not every one. The sample includes about 1,800 clones, 88% of them seen just once. The source was ileum tissue, collected approximately 350 days after intestinal transplantation. The receptors stem from a human patient who received an intestinal transplant, so some T cells may come from the graft donor. CDR3s include the opening cysteine and the closing phenylalanine or tryptophan. Fields, in order: V gene, clone size, J gene, D gene, CDR3 protein, CDR3 DNA. A D gene is named only where the DNA matches it firmly. Not all rows give a size; the values are once, few, many and, for expanded clones, a class.

V: TRBV6-5
size: -
J: TRBJ1-3
D: -
CDR3: CASSYVPPSSGNTIYF
DNA: TGTGCCAGCAGTTACGTCCCACCGAGCTCTGGAAACACCATATATTTT

V: TRBV7-9
size: -
J: TRBJ2-7
D: -
CDR3: CATTSRGGSEQYF
DNA: TGTGCCACCACCTCTAGGGGGGGCTCCGAGCAGTACTTC

V: TRBV13
size: -
J: TRBJ1-5
D: TRBD1
CDR3: CASSSGQGDQPQHF
DNA: TGTGCCAGCAGCAGCGGACAGGGGGATCAGCCCCAGCATTTT

V: TRBV21-1
size: -
J: TRBJ2-3
D: -
CDR3: CASRQGLEADTQYF
DNA: TGTGCCAGCCGACAGGGTCTTGAGGCAGATACGCAGTATTTT

V: TRBV5-1
size: -
J: TRBJ2-7
D: -
CDR3: CASSLAGGHFSYEQYF
DNA: TGCGCCAGCAGCTTGGCGGGCGGACATTTTAGCTACGAGCAGTACTTC

V: TRBV7-9
size: -
J: TRBJ2-7
D: -
CDR3: CASSWDNSYEQYF
DNA: TGTGCCAGCAGCTGGGACAACTCCTACGAGCAGTACTTC

V: TRBV2
size: -
J: TRBJ2-3
D: -
CDR3: CASSASTDTQYF
DNA: TGTGCCAGCAGTGCTAGCACAGATACGCAGTATTTT

V: TRBV21-1
size: -
J: TRBJ1-5
D: -
CDR3: CASSSRHRGANQPQHF
DNA: TGTGCCAGCAGCAGTCGACACAGGGGTGCAAATCAGCCCCAGCATTTT

V: TRBV19
size: -
J: TRBJ2-3
D: -
CDR3: CASSMTSTTDTQYF
DNA: TGTGCCAGTAGTATGACGTCTACCACAGATACGCAGTATTTT

V: TRBV11-3
size: few
J: TRBJ2-1
D: TRBD2
CDR3: CASSLMGGEYNEQFF
DNA: TGTGCCAGCAGCTTAATGGGAGGGGAATACAATGAGCAGTTCTTC

V: TRBV5-1
size: -
J: TRBJ2-3
D: TRBD1
CDR3: CASRTWDREADTQYF
DNA: TGCGCCAGCCGAACGTGGGACAGGGAGGCAGATACGCAGTATTTT

V: TRBV7-6
size: -
J: TRBJ1-1
D: -
CDR3: CASSRTLEAFF
DNA: TGTGCCAGCAGTCGGACCTTGGAAGCTTTCTTT

V: TRBV11-3
size: -
J: TRBJ1-6
D: -
CDR3: CASSLVNSPLHF
DNA: TGTGCCAGCAGCTTAGTGAATTCACCCCTCCACTTT

V: TRBV6-5
size: few
J: TRBJ2-7
D: -
CDR3: CASSVDTYSYEQYF
DNA: TGTGCCAGCAGTGTGGACACCTACTCCTACGAGCAGTACTTC

V: TRBV5-1
size: few
J: TRBJ2-7
D: -
CDR3: CASSLGTSPRQYF
DNA: TGCGCCAGCAGCTTGGGGACTTCCCCTCGGCAGTACTTC

V: TRBV6-4
size: -
J: TRBJ2-6
D: -
CDR3: CASSDPPRVRGANVLTF
DNA: TGTGCCAGCAGTGACCCACCCCGGGTCAGGGGGGCCAACGTCCTGACTTTC

V: TRBV5-1
size: -
J: TRBJ1-4
D: TRBD1
CDR3: CASSLGQGYEKLFF
DNA: TGCGCCAGCAGCTTGGGACAGGGGTATGAAAAACTGTTTTTT

V: TRBV11-1
size: -
J: TRBJ1-1
D: -
CDR3: CASSPFPDKTNTEAFF
DNA: TGTGCCAGCAGCCCCTTCCCGGACAAGACGAACACTGAAGCTTTCTTT

V: TRBV7-3
size: -
J: TRBJ1-6
D: -
CDR3: CASSLGTNSPLHF
DNA: TGTGCCAGCAGCTTAGGGACAAATTCACCCCTCCACTTT

V: TRBV29-1
size: -
J: TRBJ1-1
D: -
CDR3: CSVDNRENTEAFF
DNA: TGCAGCGTGGACAACCGGGAGAACACTGAAGCTTTCTTT

V: TRBV18
size: -
J: TRBJ1-6
D: -
CDR3: CASSTPYSPLHF
DNA: TGTGCCAGCTCAACTCCTTATTCACCCCTCCACTTT

V: TRBV5-1
size: -
J: TRBJ2-2
D: -
CDR3: CASSLARESNTGELFF
DNA: TGCGCCAGCAGCTTGGCCCGGGAGAGCAACACCGGGGAGCTGTTTTTT

V: TRBV10-3
size: -
J: TRBJ2-7
D: -
CDR3: CAISSVGAPTFYEQYF
DNA: TGTGCCATCAGTTCAGTGGGAGCCCCGACCTTTTACGAGCAGTACTTC

V: TRBV28
size: -
J: TRBJ2-1
D: -
CDR3: CASSLVGAGTNEQFF
DNA: TGTGCCAGCAGTTTGGTAGGGGCCGGTACCAATGAGCAGTTCTTC

V: TRBV18
size: -
J: TRBJ2-5
D: -
CDR3: CASSTGLSETQYF
DNA: TGTGCCAGCTCAACGGGACTTTCGGAGACCCAGTACTTC

V: TRBV21-1
size: -
J: TRBJ1-3
D: -
CDR3: CASRCSLLQHARNTIYF
DNA: TGTGCCAGCAGATGTAGCTTGCTACAACACGCACGAAACACCATATATTTT

V: TRBV30
size: -
J: TRBJ2-1
D: -
CDR3: CAWSVLRGEDNEQFF
DNA: TGTGCCTGGAGTGTACTCCGGGGAGAAGACAATGAGCAGTTCTTC

V: TRBV4-2
size: -
J: TRBJ2-2
D: -
CDR3: CASSQEAGGTGELFF
DNA: TGTGCCAGCAGCCAAGAAGCTGGTGGTACCGGGGAGCTGTTTTTT

V: TRBV5-1
size: -
J: TRBJ2-1
D: TRBD2
CDR3: CASSLRTSNEQFF
DNA: TGCGCCAGCAGCCTAAGGACTAGCAATGAGCAGTTCTTC

V: TRBV14
size: -
J: TRBJ2-2
D: -
CDR3: CASSPLPGRGGTGELFF
DNA: TGTGCCAGCAGCCCCCTCCCTGGTCGAGGCGGAACCGGGGAGCTGTTTTTT

V: TRBV5-4
size: -
J: TRBJ2-5
D: TRBD2
CDR3: CASSLAGGGLQETQYF
DNA: TGTGCCAGCAGCTTGGCGGGCGGGGGGCTCCAAGAGACCCAGTACTTC

V: TRBV6-5
size: -
J: TRBJ2-3
D: TRBD2
CDR3: CASSGASGSPDTQYF
DNA: TGTGCCAGCAGTGGGGCTAGCGGGAGCCCAGATACGCAGTATTTT

V: TRBV6-1
size: once
J: TRBJ2-3
D: -
CDR3: CASSESAGAKTDTQYF
DNA: TGTGCCAGCAGTGAATCTGCAGGAGCAAAAACAGATACGCAGTATTTT

V: TRBV13
size: -
J: TRBJ2-1
D: TRBD2
CDR3: CASSLEGLAGWNEQFF
DNA: TGTGCCAGCAGCTTAGAAGGACTAGCGGGATGGAATGAGCAGTTCTTC

V: TRBV2
size: -
J: TRBJ2-7
D: -
CDR3: CASSAQGIYEQYF
DNA: TGTGCCAGCAGTGCACAGGGAATCTACGAGCAGTACTTC

V: TRBV19
size: few
J: TRBJ2-7
D: TRBD1
CDR3: CASSTPGQIYEQYF
DNA: TGTGCCAGTAGTACCCCGGGACAGATTTACGAGCAGTACTTC

V: TRBV5-1
size: -
J: TRBJ2-3
D: -
CDR3: CASSLVFSTDTQYF
DNA: TGCGCCAGCAGCTTGGTTTTCTCCACAGATACGCAGTATTTT

V: TRBV5-6
size: once
J: TRBJ1-3
D: -
CDR3: CASSLAFRFRNTIYF
DNA: TGTGCCAGCAGCTTGGCCTTTCGTTTCCGAAACACCATATATTTT

V: TRBV6-4
size: -
J: TRBJ2-1
D: -
CDR3: CASSDSEAPYNEQFF
DNA: TGTGCCAGCAGTGACTCTGAGGCCCCCTACAATGAGCAGTTCTTC

V: TRBV7-3
size: -
J: TRBJ2-2
D: TRBD1
CDR3: CASSRTGGTGELFF
DNA: TGTGCCAGCAGTCGGACAGGGGGCACCGGGGAGCTGTTTTTT

V: TRBV12-2
size: -
J: TRBJ2-5
D: -
CDR3: CASRRRDNQETQYF
DNA: TGTGCAAGTCGCCGACGGGACAACCAAGAGACCCAGTACTTC

V: TRBV11-2
size: -
J: TRBJ2-3
D: -
CDR3: CASSLERTATLQYF
DNA: TGTGCCAGCAGCTTAGAGAGGACGGCCACCTTGCAGTATTTT

V: TRBV5-1
size: -
J: TRBJ2-2
D: -
CDR3: CASSLATTGELFF
DNA: TGCGCCAGCAGCTTGGCCACCACCGGGGAGCTGTTTTTT

V: TRBV2
size: -
J: TRBJ2-4
D: -
CDR3: CASSDSGFDKNIQYF
DNA: TGTGCCAGCAGTGATAGTGGGTTTGACAAAAACATTCAGTACTTC